Shown below are 24 T cell receptor beta chains from a single sample sequenced in a study of blood T cell repertoires in COVID-19. Method: immunoSEQ multiplex PCR; TCRdb's copy keeps in-frame clones and lacks some. There are hundreds of thousands of clones in the sample; over 75% occur only once, and roughly a sixth lies in the top ten. Sequenced: PBMCs or T cells enriched from blood (not recorded which). The receptors shown here come from a man between 18 and 29 years old who had recovered from COVID-19.

The chain has TRBV29-1 and TRBJ2-6; possible D gene TRBD2, 5 bases. The CDR3 runs 14 residues. Germline V gene data show CDR1 as SQVTM and CDR2 as ANQGSEA. V was clipped by 4 bases and J by 4 bases, with 11 bases between them. The DNA of the CDR3 is TGCAGCGTTGTCGCGGGTGCCGGGGCCAACGTCCTGACTTTC. Translating it yields CSVVAGAGANVLTF.

The V and J genes are TRBV19 and TRBJ1-4, with a tentative D call TRBD1 (5 bases). V was trimmed by 3 bases and J by 11 bases, leaving 13 bases between them. The CDR3 consists of 13 residues. CDR1 is LNHDA and CDR2 is SQIVND in the germline V gene (reference sequence). This CDR3 reads CASSMSGREKLFF. The CDR3 nucleotides are TGTGCCAGTAGTATGTCAGGGCGGGAGAAACTGTTTTTT.

J is TRBJ1-1 and V is TRBV5-1, with 7 bases lining up with TRBD1. This CDR3 contains 15 residues. The V gene end was trimmed by 0 bases and the J gene end by 3 bases; junction bases not matched to a gene: 5. Germline assignment: CDR1 SGHRS and CDR2 YFSETQ. The CDR3 spells CASSLGARGYTEAFF. In DNA form, the CDR3 reads TGCGCCAGCAGCTTGGGGGCCAGGGGGTACACTGAAGCTTTCTTT.

V gene TRBV12-3 or TRBV12-4 combines with J gene TRBJ1-1; D call uncertain. The CDR3 is made up of 13 amino acids. V dropped 0 bases and J dropped 7 bases, with 9 bases sitting between them. CDR3 in amino acids: CASSLAGNYEAFF. The CDR3 DNA reads as TGTGCCAGCAGTTTAGCCGGTAATTATGAAGCTTTCTTT.

The chain links TRBV19 to TRBJ1-1, with a tentative D call TRBD1 (5 bases). CDR1 and CDR2 (germline): LNHDA, SQIVND (reference sequence). CDR3 size: 13 residues. V was trimmed by 3 bases and J by 4 bases, leaving 9 bases between them. CDR3 nucleotide sequence: TGTGCCAGTAGTATTCAGGGTCCCACTGAAGCTTTCTTT. Protein sequence: CASSIQGPTEAFF.

V gene TRBV27 combines with J gene TRBJ2-2; D is uncertain. This CDR3 contains 9 residues. Germline lookup yields CDR1 MNHEY and CDR2 SMNVEV (reference sequence). CDR3 DNA sequence: TGTGCAAACTGCTCGGAGCTGTTTTTT. Residues: CANCSELFF.

The chain has TRBV7-8 and TRBJ2-3, with D possibly TRBD2 on 7 matching bases. Trimming took off 5 bases at V and 3 bases at J, with 18 bases between the two ends. Germline V gene lookup returns CDR1 SGHVS and CDR2 FQNEAQ. The CDR3 has 16 amino acids. The DNA of the CDR3 is TGTGCCAGCAGCCCCACGGAGGGGGGGAGGACAGATACGCAGTATTTT. Its protein product is CASSPTEGGRTDTQYF. The entire variable domain, with the rest obtained from reference TRBV7-8 and TRBJ2-3, is as follows: GAGVSQSPRYKVAKRGQDVALRCDPISGHVSLFWYQQALGQGPEFLTYFQNEAQLDKSGLPSDRFFAERPEGSVSTLKIQRTQQEDSAVYLCASSPTEGGRTDTQYFGPGTRLTVL.

The chain couples TRBV27 to TRBJ1-5; D call uncertain. Looked up from germline, CDR1 is MNHEY and CDR2 is SMNVEV (reference sequence). CDR3 length: 14 amino acids. Trimming took 10 bases from V and 1 from J, leaving 14 bases between them. The CDR3 region has the DNA TGTGCCACCCACGAGGGTAACAGCAATCAGCCCCAGCATTTT. It translates to CATHEGNSNQPQHF.

The rearrangement links TRBV5-1 to TRBJ1-1; TRBD1 agrees at 12 bases. The CDR3 is 14 residues long. The germline gives CDR1 SGHRS, CDR2 YFSETQ. Trimming at V came to 0 bases and at J to 11 bases, leaving 5 bases not matched to a gene. The CDR3 reads CASSLEGQGAVAFF. The CDR3 DNA is TGCGCCAGCAGCTTGGAGGGACAGGGGGCTGTTGCTTTCTTT. The whole variable domain, remainder taken from reference TRBV5-1 and TRBJ1-1, is KAGVTQTPRYLIKTRGQQVTLSCSPISGHRSVSWYQQTPGQGLQFLFEYFSETQRNKGNFPGRFSGRQFSNSRSEMNVSTLELGDSALYLCASSLEGQGAVAFFGQGTRLTVV.

This sequence joins TRBV7-9 and TRBJ1-1; 9 bases match TRBD1. V gave up 5 bases and J gave up 6 bases; unmatched junction bases: 10. Looked up from germline, CDR1 is SEHNR and CDR2 is FQNEAQ (reference sequence). The length of the CDR3 is 15 residues. CDR3 bases: TGTGCCAGCAGCCCCTACCGGGACAGGGCGTCTGAAGCTTTCTTT. Protein: CASSPYRDRASEAFF.

V is TRBV4-2 and J is TRBJ2-6; no reliable D call. There are 15 residues in the CDR3. The germline V and J ends were trimmed by 5 bases and 0 bases, with 8 bases remaining between them. From germline, CDR1 is LGHNA and CDR2 YNFKEQ. CDR3 region: CASSAQDSGANVLTF. The CDR3 bases are TGTGCCAGCAGCGCCCAGGACTCTGGGGCCAACGTCCTGACTTTC.

This clone was seen just once. The chain carries TRBV5-1 and TRBJ2-7; no clear D gene. Germline CDR1 and CDR2: SGHRS and YFSETQ. This CDR3 region has 13 residues. V shed 0 bases and J shed 0 bases, with 4 bases lying between them. The CDR3 DNA sequence: TGCGCCAGCAGCTTGGGTTACTCCTACGAGCAGTACTTC. It yields the protein CASSLGYSYEQYF.

The V gene is TRBV5-5, the J gene TRBJ2-3; perhaps TRBD2 as D (5 bases). Per germline, CDR1 SGHKS and CDR2 YYEKEE (reference sequence). The CDR3 runs 13 residues. Trimming took 4 bases from V and 4 from J, leaving 10 bases between them. CDR3 sequence: CASSPTGADTQYF. The CDR3 coding sequence is TGTGCCAGCAGCCCGACCGGGGCAGATACGCAGTATTTT.

This clone was seen only once. The chain combines TRBV28 with TRBJ2-7; 11 nucleotides match TRBD2. The germline V gene has CDR1 MDHEN and CDR2 SYDVKM. The CDR3 covers 14 residues. V lost 7 bases, J lost 4 bases, and 6 bases stayed unmatched. CDR3 loop: CASITSGSGYEQYF. CDR3 DNA: TGTGCCAGCATTACTAGCGGGAGTGGGTACGAGCAGTACTTC. The whole variable domain, remainder taken from reference TRBV28 and TRBJ2-7, is DVKVTQSSRYLVKRTGEKVFLECVQDMDHENMFWYRQDPGLGLRLIYFSYDVKMKEKGDIPEGYSVSREKKERFSLILESASTNQTSMYLCASITSGSGYEQYFGPGTRLTVT.

The rearrangement joins TRBV29-1 to TRBJ2-7; the match to TRBD1 covers 9 bases. Germline assignment: CDR1 SQVTM and CDR2 ANQGSEA. The V and J ends lost 6 bases and 3 bases, in that order; junction bases with no gene match: 6. The CDR3 loop spans 13 amino acids. CDR3 in DNA: TGCAGCGTCGAGGACAGGGGAGTCTACGAGCAGTACTTC. Translated, it gives CSVEDRGVYEQYF.

This rearrangement joins TRBV30 to TRBJ2-1; D possibly corresponds to TRBD2 (5 bases). The CDR3 spans 14 residues. The germline V and J ends were trimmed by 3 bases and 0 bases, with 9 bases remaining between them. Germline V lookup: CDR1 GTSNPN, CDR2 SVGIG (reference sequence). CDR3 sequence (DNA): TGTGCCTGGAGGCGGGCTAGCTCCTACAATGAGCAGTTCTTC. It translates to CAWRRASSYNEQFF.

This clone was seen a handful of times. The chain recombines TRBV5-8 with TRBJ1-2, with 9 bases aligning to TRBD1. The CDR3 extends over 14 amino acids. The junction had 5 bases not matched to a gene; V was cut back by 5 bases and J by 3 bases. CDR1 and CDR2 (germline): SGHTS, YDEGEE. The CDR3 is CASRNRGRDYGYTF. As DNA, the CDR3 is TGTGCCAGCAGGAACAGGGGGCGCGACTATGGCTACACCTTC.

This clone has only one observation. The chain has TRBV19 and TRBJ1-4, with TRBD1 matching over 8 bases. Per the germline V gene, CDR1 is LNHDA and CDR2 is SQIVND (reference sequence). The CDR3 is 16 residues long. V lost 4 bases, J lost 7 bases, and 11 bases stayed unmatched. The CDR3 bases are TGTGCCAGTAGTACCCCCGGGACAGGCCGGGGTGAAAAACTGTTTTTT. Its protein is CASSTPGTGRGEKLFF.

This clone turned up a few times. V and J are TRBV2 and TRBJ1-3; TRBD1 might be the D (5 bases). The germline CDR1 and CDR2 sequences are SNHLY and FYNNEI. The CDR3 has 16 amino acids. The V gene lost 5 bases and the J gene lost 0 bases, with 14 bases spanning the gap. CDR3 sequence: CASSLSTVRSGNTIYF. In DNA, the CDR3 is TGTGCCAGCAGTCTGTCGACAGTCCGCTCTGGAAACACCATATATTTT.

The chain combines TRBV5-1 with TRBJ2-5; D unresolved. The CDR3 has 15 amino acids. The germline gives CDR1 SGHRS, CDR2 YFSETQ. The germline V and J ends were trimmed by 0 bases and 0 bases, with 9 bases remaining between them. CDR3 DNA sequence: TGCGCCAGCAGCTTGGAACGCGCGTACCAAGAGACCCAGTACTTC. This encodes CASSLERAYQETQYF. Full variable domain (rest looked up from reference TRBV5-1 and TRBJ2-5): KAGVTQTPRYLIKTRGQQVTLSCSPISGHRSVSWYQQTPGQGLQFLFEYFSETQRNKGNFPGRFSGRQFSNSRSEMNVSTLELGDSALYLCASSLERAYQETQYFGPGTRLLVL.

This rearrangement joins TRBV5-4 to TRBJ2-3; D is uncertain. Germline V gives CDR1 SGHNT, CDR2 YYREEE (reference sequence). The CDR3 extends over 13 amino acids. The V gene lost 3 bases and the J gene lost 5 bases, with 10 bases spanning the gap. The CDR3 loop reads CASSWVAGDTQYF. The CDR3 bases are TGTGCCAGCAGCTGGGTAGCCGGAGATACGCAGTATTTT.

J is TRBJ2-5 and V is TRBV15; D is uncertain. The V and J ends lost 0 bases and 1 base respectively, with 9 bases between them. The V gene's germline CDR1 is LNHNV and CDR2 YYDKDF (reference sequence). This CDR3 spans 15 amino acids. The CDR3 DNA reads TGTGCCACCAGCAGAGATCCCCAGTTCCAAGAGACCCAGTACTTC. Encoded protein: CATSRDPQFQETQYF.

The chain couples TRBV6-5 to TRBJ1-2; perhaps TRBD1 as D (5 bases). Trimming removed 3 bases from V and 5 bases from J, with 10 bases in between. In germline, CDR1 is MNHEY, CDR2 SVGAGI. The CDR3 consists of 13 residues. CDR3 sequence reads: CASSYTSGYGYTF. DNA of the CDR3: TGTGCCAGCAGTTATACGTCAGGGTATGGCTACACCTTC.

The chain combines TRBV3-1 (or the pseudogene TRBV3-2) with TRBJ1-5; 10 bases are a match to TRBD1. The germline gives CDR1 LGHDT, CDR2 YNNKEL (reference sequence). The CDR3 is 14 amino acids. V lost 3 bases, J lost 6 bases, and 2 bases stayed unmatched. The CDR3: CASSQGQGIQPQHF. The CDR3 DNA reads as TGTGCCAGCAGCCAGGGACAGGGGATTCAGCCCCAGCATTTT.